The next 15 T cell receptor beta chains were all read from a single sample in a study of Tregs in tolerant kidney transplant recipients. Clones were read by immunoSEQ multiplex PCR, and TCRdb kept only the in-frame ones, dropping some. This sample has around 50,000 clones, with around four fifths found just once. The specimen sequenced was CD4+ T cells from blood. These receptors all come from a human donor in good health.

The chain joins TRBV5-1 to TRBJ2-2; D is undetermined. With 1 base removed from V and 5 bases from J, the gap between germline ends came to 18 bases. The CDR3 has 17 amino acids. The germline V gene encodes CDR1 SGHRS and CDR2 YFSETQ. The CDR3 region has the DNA TGCGCCAGCAGCTTGTTAATGGGGTTCGAGATAACCGGGGAGCTGTTTTTT. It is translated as CASSLLMGFEITGELFF. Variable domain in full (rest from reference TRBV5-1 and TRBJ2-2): KAGVTQTPRYLIKTRGQQVTLSCSPISGHRSVSWYQQTPGQGLQFLFEYFSETQRNKGNFPGRFSGRQFSNSRSEMNVSTLELGDSALYLCASSLLMGFEITGELFFGEGSRLTVL.

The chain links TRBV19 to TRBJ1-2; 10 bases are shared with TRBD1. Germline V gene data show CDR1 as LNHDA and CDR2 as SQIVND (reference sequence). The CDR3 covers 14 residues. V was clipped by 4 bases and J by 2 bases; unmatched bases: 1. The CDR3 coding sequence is TGTGCCAGTAGTAAGGGACAGGGGAACTATGGCTACACCTTC. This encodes CASSKGQGNYGYTF.

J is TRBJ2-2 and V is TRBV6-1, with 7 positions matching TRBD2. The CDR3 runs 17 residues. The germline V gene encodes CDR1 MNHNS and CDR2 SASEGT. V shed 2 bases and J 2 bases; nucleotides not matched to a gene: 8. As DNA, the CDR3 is TGTGCCAGCAGTGAATGGGGACTACGGAGAAACACCGGGGAGCTGTTTTTT. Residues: CASSEWGLRRNTGELFF.

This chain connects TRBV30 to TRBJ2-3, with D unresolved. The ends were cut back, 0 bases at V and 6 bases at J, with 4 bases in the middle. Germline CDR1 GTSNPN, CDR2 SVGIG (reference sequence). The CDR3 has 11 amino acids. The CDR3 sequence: CAWSVKDTQYF. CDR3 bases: TGTGCCTGGAGTGTGAAGGATACGCAGTATTTT.

Here the CDR3 reads CASSQSRSAEQYF. In DNA, the CDR3 is TGTGCCAGCAGCCAAAGTCGGAGTGCCGAGCAGTACTTC. The V gene is TRBV14, the J gene TRBJ2-7, with D hard to call. Germline CDR1 SGHDN, CDR2 FVKESK. Trimming stripped 2 bases from V and 6 bases from J, with 11 bases between. The CDR3 contains 13 residues.

CDR3 bases: TGCGCCAGCAGCGGACAGGTAGAAGAGACCCAGTACTTC. This codes for CASSGQVEETQYF. The V call is TRBV4-3, the J call TRBJ2-5; 7 bases map to TRBD1. This CDR3 comprises 13 residues. The germline V gene has CDR1 LGHNA and CDR2 YSLEER. V was pared by 5 bases and J by 3 bases, with 3 bases of the junction left unmatched.

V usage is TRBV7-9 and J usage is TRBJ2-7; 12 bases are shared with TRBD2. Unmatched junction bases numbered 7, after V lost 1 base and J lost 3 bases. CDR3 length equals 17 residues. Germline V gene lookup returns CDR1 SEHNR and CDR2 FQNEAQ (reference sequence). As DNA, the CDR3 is TGTGCCAGCAGCTTAGGTTCACTAGCGGGAGGCTTCTACGAGCAGTACTTC. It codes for CASSLGSLAGGFYEQYF.

CDR3 sequence (DNA): TGTGCCCAAAGGACAGGGCTGACAGATACGCAGTATTTT. Its protein is CAQRTGLTDTQYF. The chain uses TRBV30 and TRBJ2-3; the match to TRBD1 covers 8 bases. V was pared by 8 bases and J by 3 bases, with 7 bases of the junction left unmatched. This CDR3 region has 13 residues. The germline CDR1 and CDR2 sequences are GTSNPN and SVGIG (reference sequence). The full variable domain, rest sourced from reference TRBV30 and TRBJ2-3, is SQTIHQWPATLVQPVGSPLSLECTVEGTSNPNLYWYRQAAGRGLQLLFYSVGIGQISSEVPQNLSASRPQDRQFILSSKKLLLSDSGFYLCAQRTGLTDTQYFGPGTRLTVL.

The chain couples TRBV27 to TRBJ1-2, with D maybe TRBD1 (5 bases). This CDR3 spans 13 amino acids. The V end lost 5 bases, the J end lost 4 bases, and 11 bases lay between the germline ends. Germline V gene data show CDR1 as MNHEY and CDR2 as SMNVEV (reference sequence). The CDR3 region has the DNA TGTGCCAGCAGTACCAGGGCATTCTATGGCTACACCTTC. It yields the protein CASSTRAFYGYTF.

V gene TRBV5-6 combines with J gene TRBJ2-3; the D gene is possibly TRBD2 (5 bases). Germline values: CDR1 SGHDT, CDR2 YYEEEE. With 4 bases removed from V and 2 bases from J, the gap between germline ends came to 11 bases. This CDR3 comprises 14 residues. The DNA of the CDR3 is TGTGCCAGCAGCGCGACTACTTTCACAGATACGCAGTATTTT. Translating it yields CASSATTFTDTQYF.

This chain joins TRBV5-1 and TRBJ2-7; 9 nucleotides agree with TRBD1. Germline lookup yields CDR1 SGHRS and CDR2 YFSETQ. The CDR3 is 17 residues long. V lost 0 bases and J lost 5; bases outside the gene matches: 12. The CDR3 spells CASSLGQGGLGFHEQYF. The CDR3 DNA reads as TGCGCCAGCAGCTTGGGACAGGGGGGTTTAGGTTTCCACGAGCAGTACTTC.

CDR3 DNA: TGCGCCAGCAGCCAAGGCTGGGCAAGCGGGCGATACGAGCAGTACTTC. It is translated as CASSQGWASGRYEQYF. V usage is TRBV4-1 and J usage is TRBJ2-7, with TRBD2 as a possible D gene (6 bases). V dropped 1 base and J dropped 4 bases, with 17 bases sitting between them. The germline V gene has CDR1 MGHRA and CDR2 YSYEKL. CDR3 length equals 16 residues.

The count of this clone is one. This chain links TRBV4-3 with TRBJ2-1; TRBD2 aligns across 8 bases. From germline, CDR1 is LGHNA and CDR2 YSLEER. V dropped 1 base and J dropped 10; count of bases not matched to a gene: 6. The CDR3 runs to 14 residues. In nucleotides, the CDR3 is TGCGCCAGCAGCCAAGGGGTTGGCGGGAGGGAGCAGTTCTTC. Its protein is CASSQGVGGREQFF.

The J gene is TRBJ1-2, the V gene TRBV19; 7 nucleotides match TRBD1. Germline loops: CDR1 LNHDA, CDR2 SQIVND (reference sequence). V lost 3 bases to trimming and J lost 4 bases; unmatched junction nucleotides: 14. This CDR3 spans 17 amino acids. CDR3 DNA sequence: TGTGCCAGTAGTATTTTGAAGTTGGGACAGCCGACCTATGGCTACACCTTC. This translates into CASSILKLGQPTYGYTF.

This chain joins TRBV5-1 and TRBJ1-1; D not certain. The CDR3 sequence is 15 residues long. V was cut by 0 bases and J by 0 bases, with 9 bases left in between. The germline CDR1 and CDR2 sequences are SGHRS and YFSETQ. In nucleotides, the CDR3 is TGCGCCAGCAGCTTGGGTGGCCGACTGAACACTGAAGCTTTCTTT. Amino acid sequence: CASSLGGRLNTEAFF.